This T cell receptor beta chain comes out of a study of blood T cell repertoires in COVID-19. Enrolled through a virtual design, the participants were between roughly 18 and 90 years of age and came from approximately 25 US areas. Exposed enrollees had met someone with a PCR-confirmed or clinician-diagnosed COVID-19 case at some point within the 2 weeks before study entry. V was shortened by 5 bases and J by 4 bases, with 12 bases between the two germline ends. The length of the CDR3 is 15 residues. CDR1 MNHEY and CDR2 SMNVEV come from the germline V gene (reference sequence). Sequencing was performed with immunoSEQ multiplex PCR; in TCRdb, only in-frame clones are kept and a portion is missing. The sample has 210,000 or so clones; 80% to 90% are singletons.

The sample comprised PBMCs or T cells enriched from blood (not recorded which). The chain links TRBV27 to TRBJ1-6, with D unresolved. The receptor comes from a woman aged 25 to 39 who had been exposed to COVID-19. The CDR3 loop is CASSAYRSYNSPLHF. The CDR3 DNA reads TGTGCCAGCAGTGCCTACAGATCATATAATTCACCCCTCCACTTT.